The clone carrying this T cell receptor (beta chain) was recorded only once. Antigen: not known. The sample comes from a study of cytomegalovirus exposure and HLA in healthy donors. Study-level findings and limits: With high specificity and sensitivity, the classifier reportedly diagnosed cytomegalovirus status.

Vbeta (60) and Jbeta (13) primers were used in the PCR. Sequenced by immunoSEQ multiplex PCR; TCRdb stores in-frame clones only, minus some. The data contain 150,000 to 200,000 clones, approximately 67% of them singletons. The receptor's source is a woman younger than 30 in good health and CMV-seropositive. Sequenced sample: PBMCs.

The CDR3 region is CASFSTGGDEQYF. The CDR3 DNA reads as TGCGCCAGCTTTTCAACAGGGGGCGACGAGCAGTACTTC. The chain uses TRBV5-1 and TRBJ2-7; 9 bases agree with TRBD1. Germline V lookup: CDR1 SGHRS, CDR2 YFSETQ. CDR3 length: 13 residues. V gave up 7 bases and J gave up 5 bases; unmatched junction bases: 7.